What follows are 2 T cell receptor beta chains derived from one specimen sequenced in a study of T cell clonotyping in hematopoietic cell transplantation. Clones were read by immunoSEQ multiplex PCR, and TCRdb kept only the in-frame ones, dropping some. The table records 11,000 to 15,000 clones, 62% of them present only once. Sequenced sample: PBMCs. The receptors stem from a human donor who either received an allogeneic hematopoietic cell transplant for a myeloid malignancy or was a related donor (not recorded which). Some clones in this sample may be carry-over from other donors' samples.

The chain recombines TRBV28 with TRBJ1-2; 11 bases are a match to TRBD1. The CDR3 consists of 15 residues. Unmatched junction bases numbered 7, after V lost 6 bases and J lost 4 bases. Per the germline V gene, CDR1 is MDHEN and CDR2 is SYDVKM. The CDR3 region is CASRYLDRGPYGYTF. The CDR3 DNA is TGTGCCAGCAGATATCTGGACAGGGGGCCCTATGGCTACACCTTC.

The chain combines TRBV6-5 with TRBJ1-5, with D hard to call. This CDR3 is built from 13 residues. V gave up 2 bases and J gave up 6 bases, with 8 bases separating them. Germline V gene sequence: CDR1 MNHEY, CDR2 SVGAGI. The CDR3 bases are TGTGCCAGCAGTTACGATCGGGGTCAGCCCCAGCATTTT. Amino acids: CASSYDRGQPQHF.